The 30 T cell receptor beta chains below were found in one sample sequenced in a study of CD8 T cells in ankylosing spondylitis. Whole-study findings and limits: Typical of ankylosing spondylitis blood, it appeared, was a TCR beta motif of eight highly homologous variants.

TCRdb analysed the 5' RACE reads with MiXCR anew, one entry per CDR3 protein. The table includes 350,000 to 450,000 distinct CDR3 sequences, roughly 26% detected once. The antigens these receptors bind are not known. Material for sequencing was blood, either unsorted or a sorted T cell fraction (not recorded which). These receptors were obtained from a male donor with ankylosing spondylitis.

This clonotype occurred a few times. The CDR3 DNA reads TGTGCCAGCAGCTCCCAGGACGGGAATCAGCCCCAGCATTTT. Translation gives CASSSQDGNQPQHF. The chain links TRBV7-9 to TRBJ1-5, with D unclear. CDR3 length equals 14 residues. The germline CDR1 and CDR2 sequences are SEHNR and FQNEAQ (reference sequence). The V and J ends lost 4 bases and 4 bases respectively, with 11 bases between them.

This sequence joins TRBV3-1 and TRBJ2-1; D not resolved. The germline V gene encodes CDR1 LGHDT and CDR2 YNNKEL (reference sequence). V was pared by 1 base and J by 10 bases, with 11 bases between. The CDR3 loop spans 13 amino acids. The CDR3 spells CASSQAALAEQFF. The CDR3 DNA sequence: TGTGCCAGCAGCCAAGCGGCTTTGGCAGAGCAGTTCTTC.

This clonotype was observed many times. The chain couples TRBV5-1 to TRBJ2-1, with D uncertain. CDR3 length equals 13 residues. Germline V CDR1 and CDR2: SGHRS, YFSETQ. The V and J ends lost 2 bases and 0 bases respectively, with 3 bases between them. The CDR3 region is CASSLDSYNEQFF. The DNA of the CDR3 is TGCGCCAGCAGCTTAGACTCCTACAATGAGCAGTTCTTC.

The chain recombines TRBV2 with TRBJ2-5; no clear D gene. Trimming pared 7 bases from V and 4 bases from J, leaving 10 bases between. This CDR3 has 12 amino acids. Germline CDR1 SNHLY, CDR2 FYNNEI. The chain's CDR3 is CASIKVRETQYF. CDR3 in DNA: TGTGCCAGCATAAAAGTGAGAGAGACCCAGTACTTC.

This clonotype was found a few times. The chain recombines TRBV12-3 or TRBV12-4 with TRBJ2-1; D may be TRBD2 (5 bases). V was shortened by 6 bases and J by 0 bases, with 18 bases between the two germline ends. CDR3 size: 17 residues. CDR3 sequence reads: CASSPDWKASSYNEQFF. In DNA, the CDR3 is TGTGCCAGCAGCCCGGACTGGAAGGCGAGCTCCTACAATGAGCAGTTCTTC.

In this sample, this clonotype turned up a few times. The chain has TRBV18 and TRBJ2-5; TRBD2 aligns across 13 bases. This CDR3 is built from 16 residues. Germline V gives CDR1 KGHSH, CDR2 LQKENI. Losses at the gene ends were 5 bases for V and 4 bases for J; bases not matched to a gene: 7. In DNA form, the CDR3 reads TGTGCCAGCTCATCAGGACTAGCGGGAGTCGGAGAGACCCAGTACTTC. This encodes CASSSGLAGVGETQYF.

The V gene is TRBV20-1, the J gene TRBJ2-4; D gene uncertain. V lost 3 bases and J 0 bases, leaving 9 bases between the germline ends. The CDR3 extends over 14 amino acids. Germline V gene sequence: CDR1 DFQATT, CDR2 SNEGSKA (reference sequence). The chain's CDR3 is CSASPRLAKNIQYF. For the CDR3, the DNA is TGCAGTGCTAGTCCGCGGTTAGCCAAAAACATTCAGTACTTC.

In this sample, this clonotype turned up a few times. The chain's CDR3 is CAMTTGPNTGELFF. In DNA form, the CDR3 reads TGTGCCATGACGACAGGCCCGAACACCGGGGAGCTGTTTTTT. The chain carries TRBV10-3 and TRBJ2-2; perhaps TRBD1 as D (6 bases). Deletions cut 9 bases from V and 0 bases from J, with 11 bases between. This CDR3 contains 14 residues. Germline CDR1 ENHRY, CDR2 SYGVKD.

This clonotype was found a few times. The rearrangement joins TRBV9 to TRBJ1-1; 7 bases are shared with TRBD1. Trimming cost V 2 bases and J 4 bases; bases outside gene matches: 5. The CDR3 is 14 residues long. Germline-derived CDR1 and CDR2 are SGDLS and YYNGEE. CDR3 coding DNA: TGTGCCAGCAGCGTCGACAGGGCTGCCACTGAAGCTTTCTTT. Its protein product is CASSVDRAATEAFF.

This clonotype came up a few times. The rearrangement links TRBV24-1 to TRBJ2-3; D unclear. The V gene lost 4 bases and the J gene lost 1 base, with 20 bases spanning the gap. The CDR3 length is 18 residues. Germline V CDR1 and CDR2: KGHDR, SFDVKD. For the CDR3, the DNA is TGTGCCACCAGTGACCCTACTGGGGTGCCCCGAGGCACAGATACGCAGTATTTT. This translates into CATSDPTGVPRGTDTQYF.

A few counts support this clonotype. V is TRBV6-1 and J is TRBJ1-2; TRBD1 aligns across 9 bases. V shed 6 bases and J 8 bases; nucleotides not matched to a gene: 13. Germline CDR1 MNHNS, CDR2 SASEGT. There are 15 residues in the CDR3. In DNA, the CDR3 is TGTGCCAGCAGGATGGGAGAACAGGGGGCCCGAGGCTACACCTTC. Its translation is CASRMGEQGARGYTF.

This clonotype showed up just a few times. V is TRBV7-9 and J is TRBJ2-1; TRBD2 matches 15 bases. CDR1 and CDR2 (germline): SEHNR, FQNEAQ (reference sequence). CDR3 length: 16 amino acids. With 9 bases clipped from V and 0 bases from J, the junction kept 3 bases outside the gene matches. The CDR3 reads CASGTSGRLSYNEQFF. CDR3 DNA: TGTGCCAGTGGGACTAGCGGGAGGCTCTCCTACAATGAGCAGTTCTTC.

The chain recombines TRBV12-3 or TRBV12-4 with TRBJ2-1; 7 nucleotides match TRBD1. The CDR3 is made up of 16 amino acids. The V gene end was trimmed by 5 bases and the J gene end by 0 bases; junction bases not matched to a gene: 7. The CDR3 here is CASSTGALSSYNEQFF. The CDR3 DNA reads as TGTGCCAGCAGTACAGGGGCGCTTAGCTCCTACAATGAGCAGTTCTTC.

V usage is TRBV12-3 or TRBV12-4 and J usage is TRBJ2-1; D not resolved. The CDR3 totals 18 residues. Trimming left V 2 bases short and J 5 bases short, with 22 bases between. CDR3 DNA sequence: TGTGCCAGCAGTTTATTATCCCAGGACCCCCGAAAGAACAATGAGCAGTTCTTC. Protein sequence: CASSLLSQDPRKNNEQFF.

The table lists this clonotype with a few counts. The J gene is TRBJ2-5, the V gene TRBV27; possibly TRBD1 for D (6 bases). This CDR3 is 13 amino acids long. Germline V gene lookup returns CDR1 MNHEY and CDR2 SMNVEV (reference sequence). Trimming removed 11 bases from V and 2 bases from J, with 15 bases in between. CDR3 residues: CASAGTRQETQYF. In DNA form, the CDR3 reads TGTGCCTCCGCCGGGACACGACAAGAGACCCAGTACTTC.

The table lists this clonotype with a few counts. This chain links TRBV29-1 with TRBJ2-1; tentatively, D is TRBD1 or TRBD2 (5 bases each). CDR3 length equals 16 residues. The ends were cut back, 6 bases at V and 0 bases at J, with 18 bases in the middle. Germline CDR1 and CDR2: SQVTM and ANQGSEA. For the CDR3, the DNA is TGCAGCGTCGAGAAGGGGTCCGGGGACTCCTACAATGAGCAGTTCTTC. It specifies CSVEKGSGDSYNEQFF.

This sequence joins TRBV20-1 and TRBJ2-7; D might be TRBD2 (6 bases). This CDR3 has 13 amino acids. Trimming cost V 5 bases and J 6 bases, with 17 bases left between them. Germline-derived CDR1 and CDR2 are DFQATT and SNEGSKA (reference sequence). The CDR3 DNA follows: TGCAGTGCTGAGTCCGAGACTAGTCGCGAGCAGTACTTC. Translation: CSAESETSREQYF.

This clonotype was seen a handful of times. The chain couples TRBV2 to TRBJ2-2, with unresolved D. This CDR3 contains 15 residues. V lost 7 bases to trimming and J lost 5 bases, with 17 bases between them. Germline loops: CDR1 SNHLY, CDR2 FYNNEI. The CDR3 region is CASTASAGITGELFF. CDR3 bases: TGTGCCAGCACCGCGTCGGCAGGAATAACCGGGGAGCTGTTTTTT. Based on the CDR3 plus reference TRBV2 and TRBJ2-2, the full variable domain is EPEVTQTPSHQVTQMGQEVILRCVPISNHLYFYWYRQILGQKVEFLVSFYNNEISEKSEIFDDQFSVERPDGSNFTLKIRSTKLEDSAMYFCASTASAGITGELFFGEGSRLTVL.

This clonotype appeared a few times. The chain couples TRBV7-8 to TRBJ1-6; D not certain. This CDR3 spans 14 amino acids. Trimming removed 1 base at V and 7 bases at J, with 8 bases between. The germline gives CDR1 SGHVS, CDR2 FQNEAQ. CDR3 in amino acids: CASSLELGNSPLHF. The CDR3 DNA is TGTGCCAGCAGCTTAGAACTGGGGAATTCACCCCTCCACTTT.

In this sample, this clonotype turned up a few times. The rearrangement links TRBV27 to TRBJ1-5; D gene ambiguous. Germline-derived CDR1 and CDR2 are MNHEY and SMNVEV (reference sequence). The CDR3 runs 14 residues. The V gene lost 6 bases and the J gene lost 5 bases, with 14 bases spanning the gap. The CDR3 sequence: CASSAGRVDQPQHF. The CDR3 nucleotides read TGTGCCAGCAGCGCTGGACGGGTAGATCAGCCCCAGCATTTT.

This clonotype was seen a few times. J is TRBJ2-6 and V is TRBV6-5; 8 positions match TRBD1. Germline CDR1 is MNHEY and CDR2 is SVGAGI. Trimming cost V 4 bases and J 2 bases; bases outside gene matches: 1. The CDR3 is made up of 15 amino acids. CDR3 sequence reads: CASSLTGAGANVLTF. Here the CDR3 DNA reads TGTGCCAGCAGTTTGACAGGGGCTGGGGCCAACGTCCTGACTTTC.

The chain carries TRBV3-1 and TRBJ2-1, with no clear D. The CDR3 totals 17 residues. V was cut by 0 bases and J by 2 bases, with 14 bases left in between. CDR1 LGHDT and CDR2 YNNKEL come from the germline V gene (reference sequence). The CDR3 DNA sequence: TGTGCCAGCAGCCAAGAACATTCCGGGCTACCCTACAATGAGCAGTTCTTC. Translated: CASSQEHSGLPYNEQFF.

This chain uses TRBV29-1 with TRBJ2-1, with 7 bases aligning to TRBD2. The CDR3 runs to 15 residues. The germline gives CDR1 SQVTM, CDR2 ANQGSEA. V lost 0 bases to trimming and J lost 5 bases; unmatched junction nucleotides: 7. This CDR3 reads CSVEDWGGGNNEQFF. The CDR3, as DNA: TGCAGCGTTGAAGATTGGGGCGGGGGAAACAATGAGCAGTTCTTC.

This clonotype has a handful of counts. The chain recombines TRBV5-1 with TRBJ2-1; 9 bases are a match to TRBD2. CDR1 SGHRS and CDR2 YFSETQ come from the germline V gene. The CDR3 spans 13 residues. V shed 3 bases, J shed 7 bases, and the junction held 2 bases outside the gene matches. The CDR3, as DNA: TGCGCCAGCAGCTCCAGCGGGAGGAATGAGCAGTTCTTC. Its translation: CASSSSGRNEQFF.

The chain uses TRBV10-3 and TRBJ1-4, with unresolved D. The CDR3 is 12 amino acids. Germline CDR1 is ENHRY and CDR2 is SYGVKD. Trimming shortened V by 5 bases and J by 5 bases, and 6 bases separated the two germline ends. CDR3 coding DNA: TGTGCCATCAGTCATTCCAATGAAAAACTGTTTTTT. Translating gives CAISHSNEKLFF.

The V call is TRBV7-9, the J call TRBJ2-7; D not certain. The germline CDR1 and CDR2 sequences are SEHNR and FQNEAQ (reference sequence). This CDR3 has 14 amino acids. V lost 5 bases to trimming and J lost 2 bases, with 13 bases between them. This CDR3 is CASSPRVSTYEQYF. In DNA, the CDR3 is TGTGCCAGCAGCCCCCGGGTTTCGACCTACGAGCAGTACTTC.

For this clonotype: A much larger clonotype is one base distant, so this may be a read error. This chain joins TRBV3-1 and TRBJ1-1; D not certain. V was cut by 3 bases and J by 3 bases, with 5 bases left in between. The germline V gene encodes CDR1 LGHDT and CDR2 YNNKEL (reference sequence). CDR3 length equals 12 residues. The CDR3 DNA sequence: TGTGCCAGCAGCCATGTTGACACTGAAGCTTTCTTT. Protein sequence: CASSHVDTEAFF.

CDR3 coding DNA: TGCAGTGCCGGGGACTTCAACTCTGGGGCCAACGTCCTGACTTTC. Protein sequence: CSAGDFNSGANVLTF. The chain recombines TRBV20-1 with TRBJ2-6, with D perhaps TRBD2 (6 bases). Trimming took off 6 bases at V and 0 bases at J, with 12 bases between the two ends. This CDR3 region has 15 residues. Germline CDR1 is DFQATT and CDR2 is SNEGSKA (reference sequence).

The chain combines TRBV20-1 with TRBJ1-1; perhaps TRBD1 as D (5 bases). The germline V gene encodes CDR1 DFQATT and CDR2 SNEGSKA (reference sequence). The CDR3 totals 12 residues. The CDR3 spells CIWGDSNTEAFF. For the CDR3, the DNA is TGCATTTGGGGGGATTCCAACACTGAAGCTTTCTTT.

In this sample, this clonotype turned up a few times. The rearrangement joins TRBV29-1 to TRBJ1-2, with TRBD1 identical over 10 bases. CDR1 SQVTM and CDR2 ANQGSEA come from the germline V gene. Trimming took 4 bases from V and 11 from J; bases not matched to a gene: 4. CDR3 size: 11 residues. The CDR3: CSVGGQGVYTF. The CDR3 region has the DNA TGCAGCGTTGGAGGACAGGGGGTTTACACCTTC.